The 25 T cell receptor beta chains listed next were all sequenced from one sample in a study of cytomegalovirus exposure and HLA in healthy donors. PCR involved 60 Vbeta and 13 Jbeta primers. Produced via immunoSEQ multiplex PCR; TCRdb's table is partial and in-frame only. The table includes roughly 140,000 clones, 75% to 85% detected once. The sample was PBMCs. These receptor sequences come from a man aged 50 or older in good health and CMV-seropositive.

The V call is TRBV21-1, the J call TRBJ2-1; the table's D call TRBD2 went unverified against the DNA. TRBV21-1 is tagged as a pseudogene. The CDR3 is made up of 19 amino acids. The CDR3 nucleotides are TGTGCCAGCAGCCACAAAGACCATAGCCCCCGTCTGTGTGTGGATGAGCAGTTCTTC. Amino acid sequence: CASSHKDHSPRLCVDEQFF.

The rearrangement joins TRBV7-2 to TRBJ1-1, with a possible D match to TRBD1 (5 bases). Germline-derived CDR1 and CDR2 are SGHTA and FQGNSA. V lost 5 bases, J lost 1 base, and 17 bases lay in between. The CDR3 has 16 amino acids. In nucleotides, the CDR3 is TGTGCCAGCAGCAATAAACGGGGGACGGGGAACACTGAAGCTTTCTTT. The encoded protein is CASSNKRGTGNTEAFF.

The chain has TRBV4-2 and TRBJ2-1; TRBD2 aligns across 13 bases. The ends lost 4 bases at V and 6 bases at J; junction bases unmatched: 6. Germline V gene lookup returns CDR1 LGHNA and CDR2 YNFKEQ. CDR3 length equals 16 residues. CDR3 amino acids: CASSPAGTSGTNEQFF. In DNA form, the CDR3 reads TGTGCCAGCAGCCCGGCCGGGACTAGCGGGACCAATGAGCAGTTCTTC.

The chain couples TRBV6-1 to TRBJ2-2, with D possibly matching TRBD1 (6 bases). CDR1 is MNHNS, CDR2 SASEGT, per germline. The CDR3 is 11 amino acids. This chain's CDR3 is CGGRNTGELFF. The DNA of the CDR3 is TGTGGGGGGCGGAACACCGGGGAGCTGTTTTTT.

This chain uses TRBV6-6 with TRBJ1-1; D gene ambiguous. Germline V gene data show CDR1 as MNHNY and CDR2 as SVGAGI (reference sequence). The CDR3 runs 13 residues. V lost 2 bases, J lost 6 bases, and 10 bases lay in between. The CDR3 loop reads CASSYDTYAEAFF. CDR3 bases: TGTGCCAGCAGTTACGATACTTACGCTGAAGCTTTCTTT.

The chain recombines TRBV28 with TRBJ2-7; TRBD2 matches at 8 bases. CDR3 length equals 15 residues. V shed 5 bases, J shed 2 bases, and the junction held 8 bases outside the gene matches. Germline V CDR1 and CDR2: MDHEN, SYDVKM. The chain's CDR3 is CASSPSSAGAYEQYF. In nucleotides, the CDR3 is TGTGCCAGCAGTCCATCCTCAGCGGGAGCCTACGAGCAGTACTTC.

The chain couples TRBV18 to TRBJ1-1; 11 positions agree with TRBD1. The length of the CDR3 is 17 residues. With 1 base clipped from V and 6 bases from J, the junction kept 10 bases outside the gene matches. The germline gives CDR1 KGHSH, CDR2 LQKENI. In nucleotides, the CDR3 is TGTGCCAGCTCACCACACGGACAGGGGGCGCGGATGGCTGAAGCTTTCTTT. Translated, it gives CASSPHGQGARMAEAFF.

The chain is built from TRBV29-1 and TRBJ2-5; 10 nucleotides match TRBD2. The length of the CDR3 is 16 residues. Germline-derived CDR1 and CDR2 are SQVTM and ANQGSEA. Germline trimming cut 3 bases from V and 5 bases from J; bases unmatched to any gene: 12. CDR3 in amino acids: CSVEGLAGAGGETQYF. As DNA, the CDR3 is TGCAGCGTTGAGGGGCTAGCGGGAGCGGGAGGGGAGACCCAGTACTTC.

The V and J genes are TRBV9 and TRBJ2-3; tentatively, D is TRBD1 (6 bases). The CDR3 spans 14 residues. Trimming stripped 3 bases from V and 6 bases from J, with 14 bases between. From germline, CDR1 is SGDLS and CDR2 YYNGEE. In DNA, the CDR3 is TGTGCCAGCAGCGCCAATACACAGGGTGATACGCAGTATTTT. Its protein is CASSANTQGDTQYF.

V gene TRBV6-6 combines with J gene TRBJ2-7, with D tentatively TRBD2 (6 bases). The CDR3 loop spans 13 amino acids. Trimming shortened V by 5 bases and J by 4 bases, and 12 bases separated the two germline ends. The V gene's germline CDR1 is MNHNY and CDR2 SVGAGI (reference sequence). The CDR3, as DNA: TGTGCCAGCAGTACGCGGGACGAGTACGAGCAGTACTTC. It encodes CASSTRDEYEQYF.

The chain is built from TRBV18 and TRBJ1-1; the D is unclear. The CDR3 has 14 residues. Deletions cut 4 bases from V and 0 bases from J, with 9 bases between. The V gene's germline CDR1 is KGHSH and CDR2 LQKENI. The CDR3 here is CASSRLQMNTEAFF. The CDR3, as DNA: TGTGCCAGCTCACGTCTCCAGATGAACACTGAAGCTTTCTTT. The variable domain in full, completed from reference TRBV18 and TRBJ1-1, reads NAGVMQNPRHLVRRRGQEARLRCSPMKGHSHVYWYRQLPEEGLKFMVYLQKENIIDESGMPKERFSAEFPKEGPSILRIQQVVRGDSAAYFCASSRLQMNTEAFFGQGTRLTVV.

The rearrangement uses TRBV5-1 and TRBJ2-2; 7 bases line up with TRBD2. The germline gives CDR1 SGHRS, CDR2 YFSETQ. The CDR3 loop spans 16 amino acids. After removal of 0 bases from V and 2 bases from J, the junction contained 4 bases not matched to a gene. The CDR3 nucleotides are TGCGCCAGCAGCTTGGAGGCTAGCGGAAACACCGGGGAGCTGTTTTTT. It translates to CASSLEASGNTGELFF.

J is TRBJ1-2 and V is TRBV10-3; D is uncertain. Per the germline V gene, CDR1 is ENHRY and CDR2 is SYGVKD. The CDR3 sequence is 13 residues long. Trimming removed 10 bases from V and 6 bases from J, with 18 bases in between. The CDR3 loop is CATNSPPVNGYTF. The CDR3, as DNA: TGTGCCACCAATTCCCCTCCGGTTAATGGCTACACCTTC.

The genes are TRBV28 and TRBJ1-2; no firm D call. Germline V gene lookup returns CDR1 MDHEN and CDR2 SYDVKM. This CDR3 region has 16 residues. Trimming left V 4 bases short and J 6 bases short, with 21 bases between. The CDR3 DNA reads TGTGCCAGCAGTTCGAGGGAAGCTCCCTATGAGGATGGCTACACCTTC. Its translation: CASSSREAPYEDGYTF.

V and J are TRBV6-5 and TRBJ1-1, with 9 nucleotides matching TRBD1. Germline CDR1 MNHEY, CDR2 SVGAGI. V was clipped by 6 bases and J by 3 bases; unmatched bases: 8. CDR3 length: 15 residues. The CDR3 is CASRRGTGSDTEAFF. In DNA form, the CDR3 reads TGTGCCAGCAGACGCGGGACAGGGTCGGACACTGAAGCTTTCTTT.

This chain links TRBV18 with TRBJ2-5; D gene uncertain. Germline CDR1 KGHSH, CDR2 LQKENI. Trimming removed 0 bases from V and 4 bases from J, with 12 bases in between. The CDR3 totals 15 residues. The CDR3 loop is CASSPPLAGGETQYF. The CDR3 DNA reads TGTGCCAGCTCACCACCCTTGGCAGGTGGAGAGACCCAGTACTTC.

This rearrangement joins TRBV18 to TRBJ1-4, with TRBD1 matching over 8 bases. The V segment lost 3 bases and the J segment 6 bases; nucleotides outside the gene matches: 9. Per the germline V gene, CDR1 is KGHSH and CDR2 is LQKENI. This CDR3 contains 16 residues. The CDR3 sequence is CASSPSQGAVYEKLFF. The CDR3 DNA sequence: TGTGCCAGCTCACCGTCCCAGGGGGCTGTTTATGAAAAACTGTTTTTT.

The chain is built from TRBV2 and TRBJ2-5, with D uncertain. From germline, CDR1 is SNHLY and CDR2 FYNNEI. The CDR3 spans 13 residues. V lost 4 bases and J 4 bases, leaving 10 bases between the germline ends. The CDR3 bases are TGTGCCAGCAGTGGAGGCAATTTAGAGACCCAGTACTTC. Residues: CASSGGNLETQYF.

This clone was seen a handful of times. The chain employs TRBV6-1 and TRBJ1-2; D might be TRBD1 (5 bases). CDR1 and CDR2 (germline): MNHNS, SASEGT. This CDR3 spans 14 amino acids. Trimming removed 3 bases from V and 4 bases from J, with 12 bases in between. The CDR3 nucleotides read TGTGCCAGCAGTGATCGAAGGGGCGGCTATGGCTACACCTTC. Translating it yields CASSDRRGGYGYTF.

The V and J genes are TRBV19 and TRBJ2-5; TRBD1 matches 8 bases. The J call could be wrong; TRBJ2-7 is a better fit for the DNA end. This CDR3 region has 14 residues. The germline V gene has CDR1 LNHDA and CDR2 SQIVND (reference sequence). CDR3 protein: CASSSYRGNYEQYF. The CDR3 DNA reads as TGTGCCAGTAGTTCATACAGGGGGAACTACGAGCAGTACTTC.

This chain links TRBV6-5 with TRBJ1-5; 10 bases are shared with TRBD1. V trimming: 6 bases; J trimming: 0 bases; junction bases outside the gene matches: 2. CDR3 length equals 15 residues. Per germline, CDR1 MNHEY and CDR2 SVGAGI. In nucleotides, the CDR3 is TGTGCCAGCAGAAGGACAGGGGGTAGCAATCAGCCCCAGCATTTT. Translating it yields CASRRTGGSNQPQHF.

The CDR3 sequence is CASREQGNEQFF. CDR3 in DNA: TGTGCCAGCAGGGAACAGGGAAATGAGCAGTTCTTC. V gene TRBV28 combines with J gene TRBJ2-1, with TRBD1 as a possible D gene (6 bases). The V end lost 6 bases, the J end lost 7 bases, and 10 bases lay between the germline ends. Looked up from germline, CDR1 is MDHEN and CDR2 is SYDVKM. The CDR3 contains 12 residues.

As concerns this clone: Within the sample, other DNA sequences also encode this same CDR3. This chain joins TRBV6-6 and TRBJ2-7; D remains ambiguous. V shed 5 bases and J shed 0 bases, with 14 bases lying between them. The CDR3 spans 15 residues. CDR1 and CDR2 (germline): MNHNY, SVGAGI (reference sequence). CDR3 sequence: CASSKAGSGSYEQYF. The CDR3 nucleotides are TGTGCCAGCAGTAAAGCCGGGTCCGGCTCCTACGAGCAGTACTTC.

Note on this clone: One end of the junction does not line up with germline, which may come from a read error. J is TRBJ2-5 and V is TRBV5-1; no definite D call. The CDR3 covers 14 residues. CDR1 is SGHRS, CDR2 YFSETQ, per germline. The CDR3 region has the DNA TGCGCCAGCAGCTTGTTAGGTTCTCAAGAGGCCCAGTACTTC. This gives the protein CASSLLGSQEAQYF.

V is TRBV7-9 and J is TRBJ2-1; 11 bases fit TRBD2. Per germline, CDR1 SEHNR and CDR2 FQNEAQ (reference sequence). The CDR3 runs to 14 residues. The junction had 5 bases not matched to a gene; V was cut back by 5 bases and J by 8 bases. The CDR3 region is CASSSSGRAYEQFF. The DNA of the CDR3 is TGTGCCAGCAGCAGTAGCGGGAGGGCCTATGAGCAGTTCTTC. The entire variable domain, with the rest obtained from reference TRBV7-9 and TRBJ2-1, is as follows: DTGVSQNPRHKITKRGQNVTFRCDPISEHNRLYWYRQTLGQGPEFLTYFQNEAQLEKSRLLSDRFSAERPKGSFSTLEIQRTEQGDSAMYLCASSSSGRAYEQFFGPGTRLTVL.